This T cell receptor beta chain emerged from a study of T cells in Graves' hyperthyroidism and ophthalmopathy. There were TCR beta CDR3 regions amplified from RNA transcripts. HTBI primers were used for first-round RT-PCR of the TCR CDR3. TCRdb re-derived calls from the multiplex PCR reads in MiXCR, one entry per CDR3 protein. Of under 400,000 distinct CDR3 sequences detected, approximately 15% appear once; the ten largest clones hold approximately 11%. Each patient was aged 18 to 65 and had newly diagnosed hyperthyroidism of under 2 months' duration. Germline-derived CDR1 and CDR2 are KGHSH and LQKENI. With 3 bases removed from V and 1 base from J, the gap between germline ends came to 13 bases. CDR3 length: 15 amino acids.

The TCR comes from a woman in her sixties or seventies with Graves' hyperthyroidism. The genes are TRBV18 and TRBJ2-7; the D gene is possibly TRBD2 (6 bases). The sequenced sample was blood. The CDR3 DNA reads TGTGCCAGCTCACCGATCACCGGGACTTCCTACGAGCAGTACTTC. This sequence encodes CASSPITGTSYEQYF.